This record covers a single T cell receptor beta chain. Its antigen remains unidentified. No much larger clone exists at a distance of one base, and base qualities are not known. These data belong to a study of cytomegalovirus exposure and HLA in healthy donors (dated by TCRdb to 2016 to 2017). Background on the whole study: In an earlier analysis of roughly 500 of the donors, about 260 Gb of sequence data and 117 million unique TCR beta sequences from roughly 200 million T cells were reported. About 300 gigabases of sequencing data and approximately 80 million unique TCR sequences were included in an early release covering under 650 HLA-typed donors. Of the roughly 410 genotyped donors, 75% to 85% were placed in the genetic ancestry cluster associated with self-reported Caucasian donors. The study was designed to test whether signatures of past pathogen exposure could be identified by cataloging public T cell receptors. The study profiled the T cell repertoires of more than 500 subjects by immunosequencing and related them to cytomegalovirus serostatus. In addition to the first cohort of 666 subjects, a separate validation cohort of over 90 different subjects was used. To predict cytomegalovirus infection status, the study brought together high-throughput TCR immunosequencing, statistical association of individual TCRs with disease status, and machine learning. A later analysis re-examined previously published TCR beta repertoires from 500 to 700 donors and added high-resolution HLA genotyping to investigate patterns of TCR occurrence. The later analysis used no new phenotypic data to find candidate immune exposures, relying instead on TCR beta sequences and their occurrence across donors. To decide whether each TCR beta V gene segment behaved as functional or pseudogenic, an earlier analysis of fewer than 750 of the donors relied on high-throughput TCR beta sequencing. Donor age, sex, ethnicity and CMV serostatus were compiled together with the repertoire data. A later genetic analysis used genome-wide SNP genotypes for about 65% of the roughly 670 donors, treating that subset as a discovery cohort. Every discovery cohort repertoire had been produced on one sequencing platform. HLA typing covered class I and class II loci at four-digit resolution. Typing coverage differed by locus: A, B, C, DRB1 and DQB1 were typed in roughly 620-630 donors, DQA1 in about 560, DPA1 in over 600, and DPB1 in 450 to 480. Five DR-DQ haplotypes were treated as single units for association and clustering because of strong linkage in the cohort. On average, around 230,000 unique TCR beta nucleotide sequences were sequenced per donor among some 430 genotyped donors of the cohort, with 15% to 20% of those sequences being non-productive.

Overall results and qualifications from the work: A later analysis found that TCR association rates varied across HLA loci, with DRB1 alleles showing the most associated TCRs and HLA-C alleles the fewest. Because HLA typing was unavailable for some donors at each locus, only the typed subset was used in association tests. Most TCR sequences were seen in very few donors, while some public TCRs were found in many individuals. In a later analysis, HLA-associated TCR beta chains were found to be more clonally expanded and to have lower generation probabilities than equally common non-associated chains. According to the authors, the approach could potentially be generalized to other disease states and immunological phenotypes. A later genetic analysis associated a missense DCLRE1C variant with V-gene and J-gene trimming of TCR beta chains, and an independent cohort replicated the association. A further reported finding was that TCR beta sequences accurately predicted the HLA-A and HLA-B alleles for most subjects in the first cohort. At a false discovery rate of 0.05, a later analysis linked 16,000 or so TCR beta sequences to specific HLA alleles. In the study, around 150 TCR beta chains were listed as associated with cytomegalovirus. The earlier analysis of about 600 of the donors excluded 15 to 20 rarely observed V segments, including chromosome 9 orphons, because counts were too low. Presence/absence analyses assumed roughly uniform sequencing depth across donors, an assumption that may not hold. Several of the top co-occurrence clusters appeared to be linked to parvovirus B19, influenza, CMV and Epstein-Barr virus, according to a later analysis. Most CMV-associated TCR beta chains appeared to be HLA-restricted in a later analysis, and the HLA associations seemed to be driven largely by CMV exposure. A cluster of highly shared sequence variants was judged likely to be a technical artifact of the sequencing pipeline. In vitro tests confirmed that three of the cytomegalovirus-associated TCR beta chains recognize cytomegalovirus antigens. When HLA alleles, especially DR and DQ, strongly co-occurred, attributing TCR associations to individual alleles was difficult. Cytomegalovirus status was reported to be diagnosed by the classifier with high specificity and sensitivity in both the original and validation cohorts. For the cohort, immune exposure information was limited to CMV serostatus. Some IMGT-functional V segments, including TRBV6-2 and TRBV6-3, could not be told apart with the 87-base-pair reads, so those segments were excluded. In this cohort, only TCR beta chains were sequenced, and detectable features were limited by the absence of alpha or paired-chain data. Linkage disequilibrium might explain the correlated functional status among segregating V segments, but an unknown experimental factor could not be ruled out. In an earlier analysis of 587 of the donors, most TCR beta V segments appeared in productive rearrangements about 87% or about 30% of the time, broadly matching IMGT annotations. According to a later genetic analysis, donors in an Asian-associated ancestry cluster had fewer N-insertions in productive TCRs than the approximately 710-donor mean.

The cohort comprised 710 or so healthy bone marrow donors. At the time of sampling, every cohort member was nominally healthy, though immune exposures that went unrecorded were likely present. The donor was CMV seropositive and belonged to the group of some 290 seropositive cohort members. Every donor gave a peripheral blood sample, and the peripheral blood mononuclear cells from that sample were used for TCR beta sequencing. The Qiagen DNeasy Blood Extraction Kit was used to extract genomic DNA from the blood cell samples. CDR1 and CDR2 are read off the germline V gene (reference sequence) as LNHDA and SQIVND. The germline V end is reduced by 5 bases and the J end by 4 bases; junction bases left unmatched: 5. The CDR3 has 14 amino acids, counting the end cysteine and phenylalanine. Here the CDR3 DNA is all that survives: 42 bases in frame from base 1. Library method: the immunoSEQ multiplex PCR assay. The multiplex PCR relied on a mix of 60 forward primers for TCR Vbeta segments and 13 reverse primers for TCR Jbeta segments. Amplification of the CDR3 region of rearranged TCR beta genes was performed with a multiplex PCR assay on genomic DNA. The amplified TCR beta libraries were sequenced on the Illumina HiSeq System as 87-base-pair reads. Concerning the study's data processing: In a later analysis, tens of millions of unique TCR beta chains were counted across the approximately 640 repertoires, and around 11 million of these chains were shared by at least two donors. A nearest-neighbor algorithm error-corrected the raw reads and collapsed the reads into unique sequences, merging closely related sequences to remove PCR and sequencing errors. Alignment of CDR3 sequences to IMGT reference sequences was used to assign V, D and J gene segments. For a sequence to be retained, a match of at least six nucleotides to both a V gene segment and a J gene segment was required. A rearrangement counted as productive if the CDR3 had no stop codons and remained in frame with V and J, and every other rearrangement counted as non-productive. Following IMGT convention, CDR3 was defined as the stretch from the second conserved V-encoded cysteine to the conserved J-encoded phenylalanine. Sequences without an unambiguous match to a single V gene segment were excluded from the earlier analysis of 450 to 650 of the donors. An earlier analysis of 450 to 650 of the donors called V segments functional above 56.7% productive rearrangements and segregating when the between-donor standard deviation exceeded 5%. A statistical classification framework was built for diagnosing cytomegalovirus status from the catalog of TCR beta chain sequences. In a later analysis, TCR nucleotide sequences were compared against IMGT/GENE-DB human TR gene sequences so that V and J genes could be assigned. A later analysis assigned CDR3 sequences and most-parsimonious VDJ recombination scenarios with the TCRdist pipeline. A later analysis defined each TCR beta chain by its CDR3 amino acid sequence plus V-gene family, and excluded reads lacking a unique V-gene family. To address suspected cross-contamination and a sequencing artifact, a later analysis removed roughly 580 highly shared, low-generation-probability nucleotide sequences. A later analysis calculated a clonal expansion index for each public chain from normalized within-repertoire ranks of inferred template counts. A later analysis computed generation probabilities with a VDJ recombination model fitted to out-of-frame rearrangements, and checked the results against IGoR. A later analysis scored TCR-TCR, TCR-HLA and TCR-CMV co-occurrence with hypergeometric tests, applying a repertoire-size bias correction to TCR pairs. In a later analysis, false discovery rates were estimated by permuting HLA or CMV assignments 20 times. In a later analysis, co-occurring TCRs were grouped with DBSCAN, and TCRdist sequence similarity was added when clustering was performed within HLA-allele-positive subsets. For co-occurrence clustering, repertoires with fewer than 30,000 or more than 120,000 public chains were excluded, along with a handful of repertoires with anomalous nucleotide sharing. TCRdb's version of the immuneACCESS table is confined to in-frame rearrangements and falls short of the full clone set. An unresolved V gene accounts for under half of the shortfall where checked; the remainder is of unknown origin. Clone size and the V and J calls come from that table; the DNA yielded D and trimming. This sample is represented by tens of thousands of clones; 65% to 80% of them were singletons. The ten largest make up 9.5% to 13% of the sample.

The TCR was taken from a male donor in good health and CMV-seropositive. Specimen: PBMCs. The chain employs TRBV19 and TRBJ1-1; 9 central nucleotides agree with TRBD1. The nucleotide sequence is given as TGTGCCAGTAGTTCCCGGACAGGGGCCACTGAAGCTTTCTTT. Translated, this is CASSSRTGATEAFF. The entire variable domain, with the stretches around the CDR3 drawn from the reference TRBV19 and TRBJ1-1 proteins, is DGGITQSPKYLFRKEGQNVTLSCEQNLNHDAMYWYRQDPGQGLRLIYYSQIVNDFQKGDIAEGYSVSREKKESFPLTVTSAQKNPTAFYLCASSSRTGATEAFFGQGTRLTVV.